Each of the 5 T cell receptor beta chains below was sequenced from the same sample in a study of OX40 agonist ivuxolimab in advanced cancers. The repertoire was sequenced with immunoSEQ multiplex PCR; TCRdb's copy has only in-frame clones and lacks some. The profile shows 35,000 to 45,000 clones, about 83% of them singletons. This specimen consisted of CD4+ or CD8+ T cells sorted from blood, obtained in a trial of the OX40 agonist ivuxolimab. These receptors were obtained from an adult with an advanced solid tumor such as melanoma, head and neck, liver or kidney cancer.

This clone was seen more than once but under ten times. The genes are TRBV6-4 and TRBJ2-2; 10 nucleotides line up with TRBD1. This CDR3 region has 14 residues. In germline, CDR1 is MRHNA, CDR2 SNTAGT. J gave up 4 bases and V 4 bases, and 0 bases lay outside the gene matches. The CDR3: CASSGTGGTGELFF. As DNA, the CDR3 is TGTGCCAGCAGTGGGACAGGGGGCACCGGGGAGCTGTTTTTT.

As for this clone: At the DNA level, this CDR3 is encoded by other sequences in the same sample as well. V usage is TRBV30 and J usage is TRBJ1-1; the match to TRBD1 covers 9 bases. Germline CDR1 and CDR2: GTSNPN and SVGIG (reference sequence). This CDR3 is 14 amino acids long. V was clipped by 3 bases and J by 1 base; unmatched bases: 3. The CDR3 nucleotides read TGTGCCTGGAGCCTGGGACAGGGGAACACTGAAGCTTTCTTT. It yields the protein CAWSLGQGNTEAFF. The whole variable domain, remainder taken from reference TRBV30 and TRBJ1-1, is SQTIHQWPATLVQPVGSPLSLECTVEGTSNPNLYWYRQAAGRGLQLLFYSVGIGQISSEVPQNLSASRPQDRQFILSSKKLLLSDSGFYLCAWSLGQGNTEAFFGQGTRLTVV.

The J gene is TRBJ2-1, the V gene TRBV9; D unclear. This CDR3 spans 16 amino acids. Germline V gene sequence: CDR1 SGDLS, CDR2 YYNGEE. V shed 0 bases and J shed 1 base, with 11 bases lying between them. For the CDR3, the DNA is TGTGCCAGCAGCGTAGGTGGTTCCGTATCCTACAATGAGCAGTTCTTC. Translation: CASSVGGSVSYNEQFF.

A note on this clone: The same CDR3 can be traced to other DNA sequences in this sample. The chain uses TRBV19 and TRBJ2-1; 10 nucleotides line up with TRBD2. The CDR3 is made up of 17 amino acids. J gave up 0 bases and V 2 bases, and 4 bases lay outside the gene matches. Germline lookup yields CDR1 LNHDA and CDR2 SQIVND (reference sequence). CDR3 DNA: TGTGCCAGTAGTATAACTAGCGGGGACATCTCCTACAATGAGCAGTTCTTC. It is translated as CASSITSGDISYNEQFF.

This chain links TRBV11-2 with TRBJ2-5, with D uncertain. TRBJ2-7 explains the end of the DNA better; the J call may be wrong. Germline loops: CDR1 SGHAT, CDR2 FQNNGV. This CDR3 is 13 amino acids long. The CDR3, as DNA: TGTGCCAGCAGCCCTGGGTCCTTCTACGAGCAGTACTTC. It codes for CASSPGSFYEQYF.